This T cell receptor beta chain stems from a study of neurological immune-mediated disorders. The sample holds many counts of this clonotype. Libraries used 2 million unsorted PBMCs kept frozen in RNAlater. TCRdb fed the 5' RACE reads into MiXCR, producing one record per CDR3 protein. This sample yields 55,000 to 85,000 distinct CDR3 sequences, of which approximately 3.4% are seen a single time; about 5% belongs to the top ten. V lost 1 base and J 5 bases, leaving 8 bases between the germline ends. CDR3 length equals 13 residues. From germline, CDR1 is LGHDT and CDR2 YNNKEL (reference sequence). Sample: PBMCs. The chain couples TRBV3-1 to TRBJ1-1; D not certain. The source of this sequence is a woman aged 45-65 years with multiple sclerosis. CDR3 nucleotide sequence: TGTGCCAGCAGCCAAGTTGAGGGTACTGAAGCTTTCTTT. Amino acid sequence: CASSQVEGTEAFF.